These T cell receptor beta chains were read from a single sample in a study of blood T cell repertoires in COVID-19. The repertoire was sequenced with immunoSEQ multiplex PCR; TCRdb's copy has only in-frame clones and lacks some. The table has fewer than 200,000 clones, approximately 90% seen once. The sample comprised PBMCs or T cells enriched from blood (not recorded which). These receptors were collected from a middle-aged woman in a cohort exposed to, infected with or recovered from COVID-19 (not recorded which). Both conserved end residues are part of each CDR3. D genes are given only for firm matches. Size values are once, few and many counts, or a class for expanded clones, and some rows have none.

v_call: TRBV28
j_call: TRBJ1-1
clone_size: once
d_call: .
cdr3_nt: TGTGCCAGCAGTGTACACAGGAACACTGAAGCTTTCTTT
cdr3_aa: CASSVHRNTEAFF

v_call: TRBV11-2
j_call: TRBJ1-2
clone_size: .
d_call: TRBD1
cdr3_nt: TGTGCCAGCAGCCCTGGGTCTCGGTCGACAGGGACCTATGGCTACACCTTC
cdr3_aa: CASSPGSRSTGTYGYTF

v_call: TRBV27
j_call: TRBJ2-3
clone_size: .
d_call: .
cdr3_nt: TGTGCCAGCAGTTTTAAGGCCTACTACACAGATACGCAGTATTTT
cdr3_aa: CASSFKAYYTDTQYF

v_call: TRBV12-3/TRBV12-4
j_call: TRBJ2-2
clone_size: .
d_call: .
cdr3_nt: TGTGCCAGCAGTTTCGGGTACACCGGGGAGCTGTTTTTT
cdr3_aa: CASSFGYTGELFF

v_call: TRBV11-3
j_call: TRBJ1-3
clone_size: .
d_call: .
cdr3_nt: TGTGCCAGCAGCTTGGGCACTGGAAACACCATATATTTT
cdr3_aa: CASSLGTGNTIYF

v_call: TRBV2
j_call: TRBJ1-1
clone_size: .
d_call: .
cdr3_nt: TGTGCCAGCACTTTAACCGGACAGCCTACGCCGAACACTGAAGCTTTCTTT
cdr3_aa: CASTLTGQPTPNTEAFF

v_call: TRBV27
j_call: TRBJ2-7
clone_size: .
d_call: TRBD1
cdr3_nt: TGTGCCAGCAGTCGAGGGACAGGAGGGCTGGGCGAGCAGTACTTC
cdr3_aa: CASSRGTGGLGEQYF

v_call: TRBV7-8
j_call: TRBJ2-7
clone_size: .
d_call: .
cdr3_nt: TGTGCCAGCAGCCCGCGCCTAGGCGAGCAGTACTTC
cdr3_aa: CASSPRLGEQYF

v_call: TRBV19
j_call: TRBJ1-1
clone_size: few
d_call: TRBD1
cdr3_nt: TGTGCCAGTAGTATCTCGGGACAGGGGAGGGCGAACACTGAAGCTTTCTTT
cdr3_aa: CASSISGQGRANTEAFF

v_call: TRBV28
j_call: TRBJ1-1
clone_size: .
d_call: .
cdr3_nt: TGTGCCAGCAGTTTGCTTCAGGGGACTGAAGCTTTCTTT
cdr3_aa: CASSLLQGTEAFF

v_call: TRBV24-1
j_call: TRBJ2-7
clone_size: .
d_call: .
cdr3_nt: TGTGCCACCATATGGTGCACAGTGCACGAGCAGTACTTC
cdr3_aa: CATIWCTVHEQYF

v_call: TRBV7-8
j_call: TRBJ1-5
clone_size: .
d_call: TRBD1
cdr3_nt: TGTGCCAGCAGCTTAGCCAGGGGGCATCAGCCCCAGCATTTT
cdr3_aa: CASSLARGHQPQHF

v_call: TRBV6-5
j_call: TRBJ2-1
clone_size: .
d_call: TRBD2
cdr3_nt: TGTGCCAGCGATCCAAAGCGGGAGGCGAGGAGTGAGCAGTTCTTC
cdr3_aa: CASDPKREARSEQFF

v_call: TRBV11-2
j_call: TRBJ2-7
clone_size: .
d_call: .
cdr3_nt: TGTGCCAGCAGCCCCAACAGGGTACCCTACGAGCAGTACTTC
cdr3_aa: CASSPNRVPYEQYF

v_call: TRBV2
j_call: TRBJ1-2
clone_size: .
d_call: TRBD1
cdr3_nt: TGTGCCAGCAGTGAAACAGGGGGCAATTATGGCTACACCTTC
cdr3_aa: CASSETGGNYGYTF

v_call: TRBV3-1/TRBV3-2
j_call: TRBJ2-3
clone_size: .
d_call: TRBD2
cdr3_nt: TGTGCCAGCAGCTACCCTAGCGGGGGGGCTACGCAGTATTTT
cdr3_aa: CASSYPSGGATQYF

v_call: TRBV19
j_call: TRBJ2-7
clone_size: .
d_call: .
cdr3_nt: TGTGCCAGTAGTATGGCTGTCATTGGCACCTACGAGCAGTACTTC
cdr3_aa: CASSMAVIGTYEQYF

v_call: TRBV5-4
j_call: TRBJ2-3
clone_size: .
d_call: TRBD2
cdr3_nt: TGTGCCAGCAGCGCGACTAGCGGGAGCACAGATACGCAGTATTTT
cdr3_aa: CASSATSGSTDTQYF

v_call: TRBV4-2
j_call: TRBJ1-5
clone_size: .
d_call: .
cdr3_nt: TGTGCCAGCAGCCAAGACTTAAATCAGCCCCAGCATTTT
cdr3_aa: CASSQDLNQPQHF

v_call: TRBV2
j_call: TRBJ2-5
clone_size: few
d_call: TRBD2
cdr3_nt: TGTGCCAGCAGTGAAAGCGGGGGGGCAGGACGAGTGGAGACCCAGTACTTC
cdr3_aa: CASSESGGAGRVETQYF

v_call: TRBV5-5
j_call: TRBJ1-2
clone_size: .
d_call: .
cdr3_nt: TGTGCCACCCAGGGGTCGGCAGGCCGCTATGGCTACACCTTC
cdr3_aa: CATQGSAGRYGYTF

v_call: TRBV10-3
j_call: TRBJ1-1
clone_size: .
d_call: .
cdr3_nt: TGTGCCATCAGACCGGACAGAGTCGGGACTGAAGCTTTCTTT
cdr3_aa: CAIRPDRVGTEAFF

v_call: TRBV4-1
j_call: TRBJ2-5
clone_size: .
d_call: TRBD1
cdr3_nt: TGCGCCAGCAGCCAAGAAGTCAGGGGGCTAGAGACCCAGTACTTC
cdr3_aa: CASSQEVRGLETQYF

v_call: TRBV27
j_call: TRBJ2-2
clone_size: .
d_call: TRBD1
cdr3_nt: TGTGCCAGCACCCCCGGGACAGGGGGTGCCGGGGAGCTGTTTTTT
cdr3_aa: CASTPGTGGAGELFF

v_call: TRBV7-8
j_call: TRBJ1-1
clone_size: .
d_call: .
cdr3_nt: TGTGCCAGCAGCTCGCGGGCTATTTCGGATGTTAACACTGAAGCTTTCTTT
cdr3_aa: CASSSRAISDVNTEAFF

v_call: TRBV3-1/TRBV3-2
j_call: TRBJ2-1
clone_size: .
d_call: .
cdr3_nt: TGTGCCAGCAGCCAAGACCCCGGGGAACTCAATGAGCAGTTCTTC
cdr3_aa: CASSQDPGELNEQFF

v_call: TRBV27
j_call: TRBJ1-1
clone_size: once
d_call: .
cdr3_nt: TGTGCCAGCAGTTCAGACAGACTGAACACTGAAGCTTTCTTT
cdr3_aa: CASSSDRLNTEAFF

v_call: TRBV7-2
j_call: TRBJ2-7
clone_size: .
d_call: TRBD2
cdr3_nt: TGTGCCAGCAGCCAAAACGCCGGGACTAGGGCCTACGAGCAGTACTTC
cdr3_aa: CASSQNAGTRAYEQYF

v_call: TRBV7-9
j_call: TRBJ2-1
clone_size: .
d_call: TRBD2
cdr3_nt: TGTGCCAGCAGCTTGCGGGAGGTCCGTGGGAATGAGCAGTTCTTC
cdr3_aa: CASSLREVRGNEQFF

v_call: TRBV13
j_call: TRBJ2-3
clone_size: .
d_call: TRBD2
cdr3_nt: TGTGCCAGCAGCGCGCCATCTGGACTAGCGGGGGGTACCACAGATACGCAGTATTTT
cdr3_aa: CASSAPSGLAGGTTDTQYF

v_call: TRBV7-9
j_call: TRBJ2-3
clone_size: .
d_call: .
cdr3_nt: TGTGCCAGCAGCTTACCGTCCACAGATACGCAGTATTTT
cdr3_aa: CASSLPSTDTQYF

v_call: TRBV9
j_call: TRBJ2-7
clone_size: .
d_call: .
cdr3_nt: TGTGCCAGCAGCGAGGGTATTCAAGGGGGGGCCTTTTACGAGCAGTACTTC
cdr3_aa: CASSEGIQGGAFYEQYF

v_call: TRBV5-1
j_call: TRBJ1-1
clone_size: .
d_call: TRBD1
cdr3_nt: TGCGCCAGCAGCTCTAGGACAGGGGGTACTGAAGCTTTCTTT
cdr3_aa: CASSSRTGGTEAFF

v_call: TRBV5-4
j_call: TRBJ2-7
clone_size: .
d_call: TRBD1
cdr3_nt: TGTGCCAGCAGCTTTAGGGGGACAGGGGGGTACGAGCAGTACTTC
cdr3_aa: CASSFRGTGGYEQYF

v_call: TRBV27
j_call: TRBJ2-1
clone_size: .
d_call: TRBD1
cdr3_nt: TGTGCCAGCAGTTTTCGCAGGGGGCGCGATGAGCAGTTCTTC
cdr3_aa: CASSFRRGRDEQFF

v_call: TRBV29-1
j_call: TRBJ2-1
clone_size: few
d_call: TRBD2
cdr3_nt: TGCAGCGTTGCTGCGGGAGAGTGGGTCGAGCAGTTCTTC
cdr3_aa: CSVAAGEWVEQFF

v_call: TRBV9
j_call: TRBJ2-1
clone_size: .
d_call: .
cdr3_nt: TGTGCCAGCAGCGTAGGGTTGGCGGGTTCTAGGGTTGAGCAGTTCTTC
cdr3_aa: CASSVGLAGSRVEQFF

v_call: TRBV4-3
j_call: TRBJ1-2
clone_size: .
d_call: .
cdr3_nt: TGCGCCAGCAGCCAAGATAGGGGGGGCGGGTCTTATGGCTACACCTTC
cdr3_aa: CASSQDRGGGSYGYTF

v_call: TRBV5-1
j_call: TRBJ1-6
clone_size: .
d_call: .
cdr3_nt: TGCGCCAGCAGCCTGAGTGGAGCTTCACCCCTCCACTTT
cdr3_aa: CASSLSGASPLHF

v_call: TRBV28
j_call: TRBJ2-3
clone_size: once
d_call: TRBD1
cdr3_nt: TGTGCCAGTACCCCGGGACAGGTAAACACAGATACGCAGTATTTT
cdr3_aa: CASTPGQVNTDTQYF

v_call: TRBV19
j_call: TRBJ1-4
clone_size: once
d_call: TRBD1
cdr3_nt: TGTGCCAGTAGTCCGATCCGGGGACAGAAGAATGAAAAACTGTTTTTT
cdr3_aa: CASSPIRGQKNEKLFF